The 14 T cell receptor beta chains below come from one sample, sequenced in a study of T cell changes during pregnancy in multiple sclerosis. Clones were read by immunoSEQ multiplex PCR, and TCRdb kept only the in-frame ones, dropping some. The profile shows around 24,000 clones, around nine tenths of them singletons. The starting material was CD8+ T cells from peripheral blood mononuclear cells, obtained in the first trimester of pregnancy. These receptors were obtained from a female donor in good health, enrolled as a control in a pregnancy study.

J is TRBJ1-6 and V is TRBV7-3; D may be TRBD1 (6 bases). The ends were cut back, 5 bases at V and 7 bases at J, with 18 bases in the middle. Looked up from germline, CDR1 is SGHTA and CDR2 is FQGTGA. The CDR3 totals 16 residues. Written as DNA, the CDR3 is TGTGCCAGCAGCCCGGGCCCGCGGGGGGCGAATTCACCCCTCCACTTT. This sequence encodes CASSPGPRGANSPLHF.

The genes are TRBV27 and TRBJ2-7; D is possibly TRBD2 (6 bases). This CDR3 spans 14 amino acids. V lost 4 bases, J lost 4 bases, and 14 bases lay in between. Per the germline V gene, CDR1 is MNHEY and CDR2 is SMNVEV (reference sequence). The CDR3 reads CASSSWAGRYEQYF. In nucleotides, the CDR3 is TGTGCCAGCAGTTCATGGGCAGGGAGGTACGAGCAGTACTTC.

This clone has a single count. V and J are TRBV6-5 and TRBJ2-5; 12 bases align to TRBD2. Germline CDR1 and CDR2: MNHEY and SVGAGI. V lost 0 bases to trimming and J lost 4 bases; unmatched junction nucleotides: 0. The CDR3 is made up of 15 amino acids. The CDR3 sequence is CASSYSTSGGETQYF. In nucleotides, the CDR3 is TGTGCCAGCAGTTACTCGACTAGCGGGGGAGAGACCCAGTACTTC.

The V gene is TRBV19, the J gene TRBJ2-6; D gene ambiguous. Germline V CDR1 and CDR2: LNHDA, SQIVND (reference sequence). This CDR3 contains 15 residues. Trimming stripped 7 bases from V and 4 bases from J, with 14 bases between. Here the CDR3 reads CASTYRGSGANVLTF. For the CDR3, the DNA is TGTGCCAGTACCTACCGAGGATCCGGGGCCAACGTCCTGACTTTC. Filled out from reference TRBV19 and TRBJ2-6, the complete variable domain reads DGGITQSPKYLFRKEGQNVTLSCEQNLNHDAMYWYRQDPGQGLRLIYYSQIVNDFQKGDIAEGYSVSREKKESFPLTVTSAQKNPTAFYLCASTYRGSGANVLTFGAGSRLTVL.

The rearrangement joins TRBV6-5 to TRBJ1-2, with D maybe TRBD1 (6 bases). The ends were cut back, 4 bases at V and 1 base at J, with 10 bases in the middle. The germline CDR1 and CDR2 sequences are MNHEY and SVGAGI. CDR3 length: 14 residues. This CDR3 reads CASSWQQGNYGYTF. As DNA, the CDR3 is TGTGCCAGCAGTTGGCAACAGGGTAACTATGGCTACACCTTC.

In this sample, this clone turned up once. The J gene is TRBJ2-1, the V gene TRBV6-1, with TRBD2 matching over 12 bases. In germline, CDR1 is MNHNS, CDR2 SASEGT. Trimming removed 4 bases from V and 8 bases from J; junction bases left unmatched: 9. This CDR3 contains 16 residues. CDR3 DNA: TGTGCCAGCAGTGTCCAACTAGCGGGGGGCATTGATGAGCAGTTCTTC. Amino acids: CASSVQLAGGIDEQFF.

The chain joins TRBV28 to TRBJ1-2; 7 bases fit TRBD1. Per the germline V gene, CDR1 is MDHEN and CDR2 is SYDVKM. Trimming cost V 5 bases and J 4 bases; bases outside gene matches: 4. This CDR3 comprises 13 residues. This chain's CDR3 is CASSPGGPYGYTF. The CDR3 DNA sequence: TGTGCCAGCAGTCCAGGGGGGCCCTATGGCTACACCTTC.

The chain is built from TRBV15 and TRBJ2-2; tentatively, D is TRBD1 (6 bases). Germline V gives CDR1 LNHNV, CDR2 YYDKDF (reference sequence). The CDR3 has 16 amino acids. The V and J ends lost 1 base and 4 bases respectively, with 13 bases between them. The CDR3 DNA reads TGTGCCACCAGCAGAGCGGAGACAGGAGGCACCGGGGAGCTGTTTTTT. As protein: CATSRAETGGTGELFF.

The chain joins TRBV28 to TRBJ1-6, with D possibly being TRBD1 (5 bases). The V end was cut by 4 bases, the J end by 2 bases, with 12 bases between. CDR3 length: 16 residues. Germline CDR1 is MDHEN and CDR2 is SYDVKM. The CDR3 DNA reads as TGTGCCAGCAGTTCCCGGGGGGTCCCCTATAATTCACCCCTCCACTTT. Protein: CASSSRGVPYNSPLHF.

The chain recombines TRBV4-3 with TRBJ2-1, with TRBD1 matching over 8 bases. Germline loops: CDR1 LGHNA, CDR2 YSLEER. This CDR3 spans 16 amino acids. J gave up 4 bases and V 4 bases, and 9 bases lay outside the gene matches. CDR3 DNA sequence: TGCGCCAGCAGCCCCCGATGGGACAGGACTTACAATGAGCAGTTCTTC. It translates to CASSPRWDRTYNEQFF.

In DNA, the CDR3 is TGTGCCAGCAGTGAAGCAAGCGGCTCCTACAATGAGCAGTTCTTC. Residues: CASSEASGSYNEQFF. V and J are TRBV6-1 and TRBJ2-1; a possible D gene is TRBD2 (5 bases). The length of the CDR3 is 15 residues. V was trimmed by 0 bases and J by 0 bases, leaving 6 bases between them. Per germline, CDR1 MNHNS and CDR2 SASEGT.

J is TRBJ2-7 and V is TRBV14; D is undetermined. This CDR3 has 12 residues. Trimming removed 5 bases at V and 0 bases at J, with 5 bases between. Germline V CDR1 and CDR2: SGHDN, FVKESK. The CDR3 sequence: CASSESSYEQYF. The CDR3 DNA sequence: TGTGCCAGCAGCGAGAGCTCCTACGAGCAGTACTTC.

The gene calls are TRBV6-1 and TRBJ2-7, with 8 bases fitting TRBD2. Trimming took 4 bases from V and 0 from J; bases not matched to a gene: 2. Germline CDR1 is MNHNS and CDR2 is SASEGT. CDR3 length: 14 residues. CDR3: CASSGRGASYEQYF. The CDR3 nucleotides are TGTGCCAGCAGTGGGCGGGGGGCCTCCTACGAGCAGTACTTC.

V usage is TRBV7-9 and J usage is TRBJ2-2, with D perhaps TRBD1 (5 bases). This CDR3 has 15 amino acids. Trimming pared 6 bases from V and 1 base from J, leaving 12 bases between. CDR1 and CDR2 (germline): SEHNR, FQNEAQ (reference sequence). CDR3 residues: CASRSRQGNTGELFF. In DNA, the CDR3 is TGTGCCAGCAGAAGCCGGCAGGGGAACACCGGGGAGCTGTTTTTT. Filled out from reference TRBV7-9 and TRBJ2-2, the complete variable domain reads DTGVSQNPRHKITKRGQNVTFRCDPISEHNRLYWYRQTLGQGPEFLTYFQNEAQLEKSRLLSDRFSAERPKGSFSTLEIQRTEQGDSAMYLCASRSRQGNTGELFFGEGSRLTVL.